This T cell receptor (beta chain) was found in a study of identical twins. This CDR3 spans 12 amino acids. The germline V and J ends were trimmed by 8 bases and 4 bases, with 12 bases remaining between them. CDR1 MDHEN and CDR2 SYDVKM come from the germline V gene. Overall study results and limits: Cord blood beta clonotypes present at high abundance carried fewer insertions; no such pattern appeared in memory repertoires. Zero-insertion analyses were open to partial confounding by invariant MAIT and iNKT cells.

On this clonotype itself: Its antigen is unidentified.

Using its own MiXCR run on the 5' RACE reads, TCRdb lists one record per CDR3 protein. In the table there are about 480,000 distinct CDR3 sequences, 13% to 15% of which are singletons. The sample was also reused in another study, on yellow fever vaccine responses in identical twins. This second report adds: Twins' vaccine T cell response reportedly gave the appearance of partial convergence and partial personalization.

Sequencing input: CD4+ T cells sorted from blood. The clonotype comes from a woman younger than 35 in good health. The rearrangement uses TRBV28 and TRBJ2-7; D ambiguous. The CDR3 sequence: CASWGHGYEQYF. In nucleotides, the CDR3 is TGTGCCAGCTGGGGTCATGGATACGAGCAGTACTTC.